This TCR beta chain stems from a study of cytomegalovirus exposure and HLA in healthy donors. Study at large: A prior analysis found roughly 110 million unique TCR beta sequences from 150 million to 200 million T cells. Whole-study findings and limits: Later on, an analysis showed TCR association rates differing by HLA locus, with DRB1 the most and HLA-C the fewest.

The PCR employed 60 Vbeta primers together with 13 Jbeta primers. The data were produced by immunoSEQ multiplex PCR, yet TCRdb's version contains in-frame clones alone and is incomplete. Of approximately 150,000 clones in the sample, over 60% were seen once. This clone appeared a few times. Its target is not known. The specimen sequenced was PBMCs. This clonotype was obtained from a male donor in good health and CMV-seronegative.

CDR3 protein: CASSQGSGTGNEKLFF. CDR3 bases: TGCGCCAGCAGCCAAGGATCCGGGACAGGGAATGAAAAACTGTTTTTT. The gene calls are TRBV4-1 and TRBJ1-4; 9 bases align to TRBD1. This CDR3 is 16 amino acids long. V trimming: 1 base; J trimming: 5 bases; junction bases outside the gene matches: 5. Looked up from germline, CDR1 is MGHRA and CDR2 is YSYEKL.